This TCR beta chain was sequenced in a study of cytomegalovirus exposure and HLA in healthy donors. Study results and limitations: Analyzed later, most CMV-associated TCR beta chains appeared HLA-restricted. Reports state that TCR beta sequences accurately predicted most subjects' HLA-A and HLA-B alleles.

Concerning this clone itself: Antigen unknown.

The PCR was carried out with 60 Vbeta primers and 13 Jbeta primers. The method was immunoSEQ multiplex PCR; TCRdb's version includes in-frame clones alone and lacks a portion of them. Among some 200,000 clones, 82% were seen once, and the ten largest hold roughly 2.5%. Among the donors, all were healthy bone marrow donors. The CDR3 consists of 18 residues. After removal of 0 bases from V and 3 bases from J, the junction contained 9 bases not matched to a gene. Looked up from germline, CDR1 is SGHRS and CDR2 is YFSETQ. The chain links TRBV5-1 to TRBJ2-3, with 11 bases identical to TRBD2. The material sequenced was PBMCs. This clonotype originated in a woman between 35 and 50 years old in good health and CMV-seronegative. The CDR3 loop reads CASSLGLAGPRGTDTQYF. Written as DNA, the CDR3 is TGCGCCAGCAGCTTGGGACTAGCGGGACCAAGGGGTACAGATACGCAGTATTTT. The whole variable domain, remainder taken from reference TRBV5-1 and TRBJ2-3, is KAGVTQTPRYLIKTRGQQVTLSCSPISGHRSVSWYQQTPGQGLQFLFEYFSETQRNKGNFPGRFSGRQFSNSRSEMNVSTLELGDSALYLCASSLGLAGPRGTDTQYFGPGTRLTVL.